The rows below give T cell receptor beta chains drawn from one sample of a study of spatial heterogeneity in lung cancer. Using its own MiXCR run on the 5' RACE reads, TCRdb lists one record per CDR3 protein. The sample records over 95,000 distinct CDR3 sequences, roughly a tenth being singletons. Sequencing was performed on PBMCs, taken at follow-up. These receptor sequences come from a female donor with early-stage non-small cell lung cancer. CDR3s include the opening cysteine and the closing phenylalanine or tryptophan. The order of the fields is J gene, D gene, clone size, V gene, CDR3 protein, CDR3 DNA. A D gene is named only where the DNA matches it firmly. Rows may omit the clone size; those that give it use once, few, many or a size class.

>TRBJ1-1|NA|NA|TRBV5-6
CASSSTILNTEAFF
TGTGCCAGCAGCTCGACAATTTTGAACACTGAAGCTTTCTTT
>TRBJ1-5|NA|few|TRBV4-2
CASSVRWGERNQPQHF
TGTGCCAGCAGCGTCCGCTGGGGAGAACGCAATCAGCCCCAGCATTTT
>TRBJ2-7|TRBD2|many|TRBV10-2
CASSVAGVDEQYF
TGCGCCAGCAGTGTAGCGGGAGTGGACGAGCAGTACTTC
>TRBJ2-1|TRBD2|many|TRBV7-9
CASSLALGRASEQFF
TGTGCCAGCAGCTTAGCTTTGGGGAGGGCCAGTGAGCAGTTCTTC
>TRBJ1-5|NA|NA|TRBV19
CASSASDRYRTGSNQPQHF
TGTGCCAGTAGTGCCTCCGACAGGTACCGAACCGGGAGCAATCAGCCCCAGCATTTT
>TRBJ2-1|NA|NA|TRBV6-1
CASSPTRLSYNEQFF
TGTGCCAGCAGTCCTACTAGATTATCCTACAATGAGCAGTTCTTC
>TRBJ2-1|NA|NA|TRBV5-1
CASSLNYGSGNNEQFF
TGCGCCAGCAGCTTGAATTACGGTAGCGGAAACAATGAGCAGTTCTTC
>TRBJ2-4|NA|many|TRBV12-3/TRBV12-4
CASSLVKNIQYF
TGTGCCAGCAGTTTGGTCAAAAACATTCAGTACTTC
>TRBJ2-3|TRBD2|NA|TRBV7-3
CASSLMGLAGADTQYF
TGTGCCAGCAGCTTAATGGGGCTAGCGGGAGCAGATACGCAGTATTTT
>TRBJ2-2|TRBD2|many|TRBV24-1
CATSDTPGGPNTGELFF
TGTGCCACCAGTGATACCCCGGGGGGACCGAACACCGGGGAGCTGTTTTTT
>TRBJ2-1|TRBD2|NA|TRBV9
CASSTAGGPHNEQFF
TGTGCCAGCAGCACAGCGGGAGGGCCCCACAATGAGCAGTTCTTC
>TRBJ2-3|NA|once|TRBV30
CAWSVQADTQYF
TGTGCCTGGAGTGTACAGGCGGATACGCAGTATTTT
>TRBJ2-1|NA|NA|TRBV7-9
CASSLARRMQFF
TGTGCCAGCAGCTTGGCCCGGCGGATGCAGTTCTTC
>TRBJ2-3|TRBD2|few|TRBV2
CASSEVRSSGSDTDTQYF
TGTGCCAGCAGCGAAGTGAGGTCTAGCGGGTCGGACACAGATACGCAGTATTTT
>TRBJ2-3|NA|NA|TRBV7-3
CASRPTGTDTQYF
TGTGCCAGCAGACCCACAGGGACAGATACGCAGTATTTT
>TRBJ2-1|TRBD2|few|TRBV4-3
CASSQQAGDYNEQFF
TGCGCCAGCAGCCAACAAGCGGGAGACTACAATGAGCAGTTCTTC
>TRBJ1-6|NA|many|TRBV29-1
CSVAVQGSSPLHF
TGCAGCGTAGCCGTACAGGGAAGCTCACCCCTCCACTTT
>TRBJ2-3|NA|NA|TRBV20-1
CSARVPAASTDTQYF
TGCAGTGCTAGAGTGCCAGCGGCTAGCACAGATACGCAGTATTTT
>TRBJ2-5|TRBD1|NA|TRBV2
CASSEAGTGKETQYF
TGTGCCAGCAGTGAAGCCGGGACAGGGAAAGAGACCCAGTACTTC
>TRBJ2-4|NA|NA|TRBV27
CASSFHSPLNRRAKNIQYF
TGTGCCAGCAGTTTTCACTCCCCTCTCAACAGGAGAGCCAAAAACATTCAGTACTTC
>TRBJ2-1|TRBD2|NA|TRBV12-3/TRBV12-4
CASSPRTSAYNEQFF
TGTGCCAGCAGTCCTAGGACTAGCGCATACAATGAGCAGTTCTTC
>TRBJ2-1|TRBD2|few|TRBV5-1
CASSLGTSVGYNEQFF
TGCGCCAGCAGCTTGGGAACTAGCGTCGGTTACAATGAGCAGTTCTTC
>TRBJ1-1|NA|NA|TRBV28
CASTWVLEKAFF
TGTGCCAGCACGTGGGTCTTGGAGAAAGCTTTCTTT
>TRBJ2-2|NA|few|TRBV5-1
CASSLWGIASTGELFF
TGCGCCAGCAGCTTGTGGGGGATCGCGTCCACCGGGGAGCTGTTTTTT
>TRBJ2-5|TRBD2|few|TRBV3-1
CASSQGTSARSETQYF
TGTGCCAGCAGCCAAGGGACTAGCGCAAGATCAGAGACCCAGTACTTC
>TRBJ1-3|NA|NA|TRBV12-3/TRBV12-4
CASSRSFSGNTIYF
TGTGCCAGCAGTCGGAGCTTCTCTGGAAACACCATATATTTT
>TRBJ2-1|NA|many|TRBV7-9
CASSLGHGLTYEQFF
TGTGCCAGCAGCTTGGGTCATGGACTAACGTATGAGCAGTTCTTC
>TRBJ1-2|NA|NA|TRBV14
CASSQMEAYGYTF
TGTGCCAGCAGCCAAATGGAGGCCTATGGCTACACCTTC
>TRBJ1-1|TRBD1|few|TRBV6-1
CASSLWRTGDTEAFF
TGTGCCAGCAGTCTATGGCGGACAGGTGACACTGAAGCTTTCTTT
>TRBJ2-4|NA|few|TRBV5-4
CASGIQGAKNIQYF
TGTGCCAGCGGGATTCAGGGAGCCAAAAACATTCAGTACTTC
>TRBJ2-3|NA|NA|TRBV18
CASSPDSGGRADTQYF
TGTGCCAGCTCACCAGATAGCGGAGGACGGGCAGATACGCAGTATTTT
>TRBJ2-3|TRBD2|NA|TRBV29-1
CSVAGLAGEDTQYF
TGCAGCGTTGCCGGACTAGCGGGAGAGGATACGCAGTATTTT
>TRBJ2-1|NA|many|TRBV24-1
CATSDLSGAAYNEQFF
TGTGCCACCAGTGATTTGTCAGGGGCGGCCTACAATGAGCAGTTCTTC
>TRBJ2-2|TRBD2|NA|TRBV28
CASSPTSGSAGELFF
TGTGCCAGCAGTCCGACTAGCGGGTCGGCCGGGGAGCTGTTTTTT
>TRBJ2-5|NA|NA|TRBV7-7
CASSLIGGQETQYF
TGTGCCAGCAGCTTAATCGGAGGACAAGAGACCCAGTACTTC
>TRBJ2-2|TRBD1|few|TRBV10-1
CAVPTGTGVNTGELFF
TGCGCCGTACCAACCGGGACAGGCGTAAACACCGGGGAGCTGTTTTTT
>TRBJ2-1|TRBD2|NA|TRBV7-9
CASSYLAGDGNEQFF
TGTGCCAGCAGCTACCTAGCGGGAGACGGAAATGAGCAGTTCTTC
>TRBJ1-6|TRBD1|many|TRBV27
CASWDRAYSPLHF
TGTGCCAGCTGGGACAGGGCTTATTCACCCCTCCACTTT
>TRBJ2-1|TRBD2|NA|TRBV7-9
CASSPNSGRGYNEQFF
TGTGCCAGCAGCCCAAATAGCGGGAGGGGCTACAATGAGCAGTTCTTC
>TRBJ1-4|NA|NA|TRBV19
CASSRGKSNEKLFF
TGTGCCAGTAGTAGGGGGAAGTCTAATGAAAAACTGTTTTTT
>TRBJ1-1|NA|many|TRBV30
CAWSESWPEAFF
TGTGCCTGGTCAGAGAGCTGGCCTGAAGCTTTCTTT
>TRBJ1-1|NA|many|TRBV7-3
CASSSDVGVETEAFF
TGTGCCAGCAGCTCCGATGTGGGGGTTGAGACTGAAGCTTTCTTT
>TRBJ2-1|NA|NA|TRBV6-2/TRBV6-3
CASSYRQGLYNEQFF
TGTGCCAGCAGTTATCGCCAGGGTCTCTACAATGAGCAGTTCTTC
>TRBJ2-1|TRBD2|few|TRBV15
CATTNNQRELYNEQFF
TGTGCCACCACAAATAATCAGCGGGAACTTTACAATGAGCAGTTCTTC
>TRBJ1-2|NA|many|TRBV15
CATSRAPIGRGFNYGYTF
TGTGCCACCAGCAGAGCCCCTATAGGCAGGGGATTTAACTATGGCTACACCTTC
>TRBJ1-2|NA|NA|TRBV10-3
CAISEQAGGYYGYTF
TGTGCCATCAGTGAGCAGGCCGGGGGGTACTATGGCTACACCTTC
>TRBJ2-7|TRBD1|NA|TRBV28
CASSTGQASYEQYF
TGTGCCAGCAGTACGGGACAGGCGTCCTACGAGCAGTACTTC